This T cell receptor beta chain was recovered during a study of OX40 agonist ivuxolimab in advanced cancers. Repertoires were generated with immunoSEQ multiplex PCR, while TCRdb's copy carries only in-frame clones and drops some. This table holds 84,000 or so clones, about 93% found once. The CDR3 is 15 amino acids. The trim removed 5 bases at V and 8 bases at J, leaving 9 bases unmatched. Germline CDR1 SEHNR, CDR2 FQNEAQ (reference sequence). The receptor was derived from an adult with an advanced solid tumor such as melanoma, head and neck, liver or kidney cancer. The specimen was CD4+ or CD8+ T cells sorted from blood, collected in a trial of the OX40 agonist ivuxolimab. V and J are TRBV7-9 and TRBJ1-4; 9 positions agree with TRBD1. CDR3 nucleotides: TGTGCCAGCAGCGTACCCGGGACAGGGACAGAAAAACTGTTTTTT. It yields the protein CASSVPGTGTEKLFF.